The text below deals with one TCR beta chain. Other DNA sequences in this sample translate to the same CDR3. The V and J ends lost 2 bases and 1 base, in that order; junction bases with no gene match: 0. Germline CDR1 reads KGHSH; CDR2 reads LQKENI. The CDR3 consists of 14 residues. Some clones are missing from TCRdb's copy, which holds only in-frame ones; the method was immunoSEQ multiplex PCR. The sample carries millions of clones, around nine tenths recorded once. The data derive from a study of shared clonotypes between healthy human individuals. The chain couples TRBV18 to TRBJ2-5; 8 bases match TRBD1. Sample: naive CD4+ T cells sorted from blood. Regarding subset: CD45RA+ positively selected. This sequence originates from a man younger than 30 in good health. DNA for the CDR3: TGTGCCAGCTCACCAACAGGGGGCCAAGAGACCCAGTACTTC. This encodes CASSPTGGQETQYF.